This T cell receptor (beta chain) was identified in a study of T cells in Graves' hyperthyroidism and ophthalmopathy. CDR3 length: 12 residues. Losses at the gene ends were 8 bases for V and 5 bases for J; bases not matched to a gene: 7. Germline lookup yields CDR1 DFQATT and CDR2 SNEGSKA (reference sequence). This clonotype was recorded many times. Amplified TCR beta CDR3 regions derived from RNA transcripts. The HTBI set primed first-round TCR CDR3 RT-PCR. MiXCR, applied by TCRdb to the multiplex PCR reads, yields one record per CDR3 protein. The sample contains under 250,000 distinct CDR3 sequences, more than 20% of which appear only once.

The chain employs TRBV20-1 and TRBJ2-7, with 9 bases fitting TRBD1. The sequencing input was blood. This TCR was recovered from a woman aged 35 to 49 with Graves' ophthalmopathy. This CDR3 is CSPGTGSNEQYF. The CDR3 coding sequence is TGCAGTCCGGGGACAGGGAGCAACGAGCAGTACTTC.